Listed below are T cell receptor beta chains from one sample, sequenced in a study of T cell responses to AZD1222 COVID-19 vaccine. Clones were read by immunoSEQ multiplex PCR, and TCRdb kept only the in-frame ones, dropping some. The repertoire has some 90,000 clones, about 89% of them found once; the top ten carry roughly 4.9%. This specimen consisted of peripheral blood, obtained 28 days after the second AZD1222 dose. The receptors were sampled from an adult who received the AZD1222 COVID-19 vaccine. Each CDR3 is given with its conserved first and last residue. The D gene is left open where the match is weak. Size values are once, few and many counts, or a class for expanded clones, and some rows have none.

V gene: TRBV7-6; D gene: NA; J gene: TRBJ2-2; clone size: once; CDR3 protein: CASSLFSIGTANTGELFF; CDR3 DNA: TGTGCCAGCAGCTTATTTTCAATTGGGACCGCGAACACCGGGGAGCTGTTTTTT
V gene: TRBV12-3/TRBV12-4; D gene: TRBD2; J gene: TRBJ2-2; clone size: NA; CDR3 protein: CATGRVYTGELFF; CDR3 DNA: TGTGCCACAGGGAGGGTCTACACCGGGGAGCTGTTTTTT
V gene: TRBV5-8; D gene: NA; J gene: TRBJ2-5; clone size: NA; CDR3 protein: CASSLEEGTETQYF; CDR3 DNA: TGTGCCAGCAGCTTGGAGGAGGGGACTGAGACCCAGTACTTC
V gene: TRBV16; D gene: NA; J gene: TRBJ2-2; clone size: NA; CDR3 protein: CASTLGNRRDTGELFF; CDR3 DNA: TGTGCCAGCACCCTTGGAAACCGGCGGGACACCGGGGAGCTGTTTTTT
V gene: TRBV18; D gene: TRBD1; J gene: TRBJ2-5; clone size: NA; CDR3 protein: CASSPPAGTGGGYETQYF; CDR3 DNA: TGTGCCAGCTCACCACCCGCTGGGACAGGGGGAGGTTACGAGACCCAGTACTTC
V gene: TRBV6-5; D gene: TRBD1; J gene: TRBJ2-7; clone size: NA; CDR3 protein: CASSYTPGQGPYEQYF; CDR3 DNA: TGTGCCAGCAGTTACACACCGGGACAGGGCCCCTACGAGCAGTACTTC
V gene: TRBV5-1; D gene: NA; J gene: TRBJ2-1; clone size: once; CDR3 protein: CASSLELNEQFF; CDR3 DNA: TGCGCCAGCAGCTTGGAGCTCAATGAGCAGTTCTTC
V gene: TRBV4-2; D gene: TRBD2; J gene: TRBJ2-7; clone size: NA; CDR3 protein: CASSQRTSGVSYEQYF; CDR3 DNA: TGTGCCAGCAGCCAAAGAACTAGCGGGGTCTCCTACGAGCAGTACTTC
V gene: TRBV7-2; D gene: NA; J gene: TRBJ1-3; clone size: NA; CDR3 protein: CASSLWRSGNTIYF; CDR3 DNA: TGTGCCAGCAGCCTCTGGAGGTCTGGAAACACCATATATTTT
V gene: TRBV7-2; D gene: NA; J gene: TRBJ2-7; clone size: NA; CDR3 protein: CASRPDRSRYEQYF; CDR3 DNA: TGTGCCAGCCGACCAGATAGGAGCAGGTACGAGCAGTACTTC
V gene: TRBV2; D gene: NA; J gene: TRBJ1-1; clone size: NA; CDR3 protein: CASSETNTEAFF; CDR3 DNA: TGTGCCAGCAGTGAGACGAACACTGAAGCTTTCTTT
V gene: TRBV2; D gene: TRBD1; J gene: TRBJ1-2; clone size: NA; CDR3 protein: CASSEESQGDGYTF; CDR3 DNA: TGTGCCAGCAGTGAAGAGTCACAGGGGGATGGCTACACCTTC
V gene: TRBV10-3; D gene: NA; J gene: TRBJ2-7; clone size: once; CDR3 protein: CAISESGQGYEQYF; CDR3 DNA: TGTGCCATCAGTGAGTCGGGGCAGGGCTACGAGCAGTACTTC
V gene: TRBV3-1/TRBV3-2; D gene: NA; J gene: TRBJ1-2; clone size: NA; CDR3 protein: CASSQEPYGYTF; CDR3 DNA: TGTGCCAGCAGCCAAGAGCCCTATGGCTACACCTTC
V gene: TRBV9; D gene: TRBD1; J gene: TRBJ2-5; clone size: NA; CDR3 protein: CASSRGQAEETQYF; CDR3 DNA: TGTGCCAGCAGCCGGGGACAGGCCGAAGAGACCCAGTACTTC
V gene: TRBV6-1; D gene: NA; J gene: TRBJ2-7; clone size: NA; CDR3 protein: CASSEALGQGEQYF; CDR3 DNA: TGTGCCAGCAGTGAAGCGCTGGGGCAGGGCGAGCAGTACTTC
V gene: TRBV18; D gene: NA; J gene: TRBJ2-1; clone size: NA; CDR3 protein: CASSPGGRSGDEQFF; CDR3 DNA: TGTGCCAGCTCACCTGGGGGCAGGAGTGGTGATGAGCAGTTCTTC
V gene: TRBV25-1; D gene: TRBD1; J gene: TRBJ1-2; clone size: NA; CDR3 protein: CASRGQATYGYTF; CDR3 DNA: TGTGCCAGCAGGGGACAGGCAACATATGGCTACACCTTC
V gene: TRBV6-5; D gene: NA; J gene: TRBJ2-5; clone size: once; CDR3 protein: CASRQSTGETQYF; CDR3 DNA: TGTGCCAGCAGACAGAGCACGGGAGAGACCCAGTACTTC
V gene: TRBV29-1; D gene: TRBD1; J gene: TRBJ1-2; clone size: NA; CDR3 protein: CSVEVPGGRGYTF; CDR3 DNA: TGCAGCGTTGAGGTACCAGGGGGCCGCGGCTACACCTTC
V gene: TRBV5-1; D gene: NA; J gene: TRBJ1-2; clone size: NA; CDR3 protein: CASRFGTVNYGYTF; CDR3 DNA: TGCGCCAGCAGGTTTGGGACGGTCAACTATGGCTACACCTTC
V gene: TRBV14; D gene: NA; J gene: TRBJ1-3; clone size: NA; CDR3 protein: CASSRDRTPGNTIYF; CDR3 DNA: TGTGCCAGCAGCCGTGACAGGACCCCTGGAAACACCATATATTTT
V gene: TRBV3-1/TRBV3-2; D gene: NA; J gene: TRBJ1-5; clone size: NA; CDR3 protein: CASSQGLGGVGNQPQHF; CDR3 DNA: TGTGCCAGCAGCCAAGGTCTGGGGGGCGTAGGCAATCAGCCCCAGCATTTT
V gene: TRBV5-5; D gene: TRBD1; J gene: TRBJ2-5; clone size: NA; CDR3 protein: CASSLSGTGSVETQYF; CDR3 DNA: TGTGCCAGCAGCTTATCCGGGACAGGGAGTGTGGAGACCCAGTACTTC
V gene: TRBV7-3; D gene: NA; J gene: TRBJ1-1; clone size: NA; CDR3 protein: CASSLSSTGRNTEAFF; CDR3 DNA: TGTGCCAGCAGCTTATCTTCGACAGGAAGGAACACTGAAGCTTTCTTT
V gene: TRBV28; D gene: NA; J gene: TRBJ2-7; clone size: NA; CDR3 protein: CASSLMPASANYEQYF; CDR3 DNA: TGTGCCAGCAGTTTAATGCCGGCTAGCGCAAACTACGAGCAGTACTTC
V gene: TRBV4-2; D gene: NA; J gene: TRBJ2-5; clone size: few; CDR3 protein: CASSQDRETQYF; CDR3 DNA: TGTGCCAGCAGCCAAGATAGAGAGACCCAGTACTTC
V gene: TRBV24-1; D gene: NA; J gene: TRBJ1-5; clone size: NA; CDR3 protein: CATSDRTGNQPQHF; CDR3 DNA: TGTGCCACCAGTGACAGAACAGGGAATCAGCCCCAGCATTTT
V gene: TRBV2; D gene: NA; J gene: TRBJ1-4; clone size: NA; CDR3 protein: CASSEQGQANEKLFF; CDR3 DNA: TGTGCCAGCAGTGAACAGGGGCAGGCTAATGAAAAACTGTTTTTT
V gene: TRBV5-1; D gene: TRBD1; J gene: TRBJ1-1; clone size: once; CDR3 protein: CASSSRDRARNTEAFF; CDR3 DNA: TGCGCCAGCAGCTCCCGGGACAGGGCTCGGAACACTGAAGCTTTCTTT
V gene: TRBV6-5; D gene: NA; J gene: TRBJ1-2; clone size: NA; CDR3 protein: CASSYSLEGGVGYTF; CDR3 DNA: TGTGCCAGCAGTTACTCCTTAGAAGGGGGGGTTGGCTACACCTTC
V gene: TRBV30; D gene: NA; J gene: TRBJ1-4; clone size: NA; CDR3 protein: CAWSRTTGEKLFF; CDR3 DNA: TGTGCCTGGAGTCGAACGACGGGCGAAAAACTGTTTTTT
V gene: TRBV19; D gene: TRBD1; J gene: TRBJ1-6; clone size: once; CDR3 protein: CASGQAAPLHF; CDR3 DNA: TGTGCCAGTGGACAGGCAGCACCCCTCCACTTT
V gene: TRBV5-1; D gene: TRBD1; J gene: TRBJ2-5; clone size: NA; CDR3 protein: CASSRDRSETQYF; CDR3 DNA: TGCGCCAGCAGCAGGGACAGGTCAGAGACCCAGTACTTC
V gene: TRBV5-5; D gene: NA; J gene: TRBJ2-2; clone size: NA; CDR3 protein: CASSFRRGGTNTGELFF; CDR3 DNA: TGTGCCAGCAGCTTCCGGAGAGGGGGAACGAACACCGGGGAGCTGTTTTTT
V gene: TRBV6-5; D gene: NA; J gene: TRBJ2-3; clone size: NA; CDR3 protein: CASRRSSGADTQYF; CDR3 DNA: TGTGCCAGCAGGAGGTCTTCAGGGGCAGATACGCAGTATTTT
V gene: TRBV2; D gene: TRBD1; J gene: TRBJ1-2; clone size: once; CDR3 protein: CASSDRGLGYYGYTF; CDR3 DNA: TGTGCCAGCAGCGACAGGGGCCTAGGGTACTATGGCTACACCTTC
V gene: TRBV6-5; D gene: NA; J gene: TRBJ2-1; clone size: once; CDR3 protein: CASSTNEQFF; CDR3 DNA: TGTGCCAGCAGTACCAATGAGCAGTTCTTC
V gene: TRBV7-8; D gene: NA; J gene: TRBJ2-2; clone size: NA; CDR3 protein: CASSPGGGYRTGELFF; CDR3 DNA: TGTGCCAGCAGCCCGGGGGGCGGGTATCGAACCGGGGAGCTGTTTTTT
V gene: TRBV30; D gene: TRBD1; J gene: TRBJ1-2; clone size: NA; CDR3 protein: CAWSVHPGQGFGYTF; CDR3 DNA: TGTGCCTGGAGTGTACACCCGGGACAGGGGTTTGGCTACACCTTC
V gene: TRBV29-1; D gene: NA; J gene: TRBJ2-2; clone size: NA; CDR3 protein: CSVEGAGRAVGELFF; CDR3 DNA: TGCAGCGTTGAGGGCGCGGGCAGGGCCGTCGGGGAGCTGTTTTTT
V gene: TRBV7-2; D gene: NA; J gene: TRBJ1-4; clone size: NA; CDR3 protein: CASSLVSGEKLFF; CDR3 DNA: TGTGCCAGCAGCTTAGTATCGGGGGAAAAACTGTTTTTT
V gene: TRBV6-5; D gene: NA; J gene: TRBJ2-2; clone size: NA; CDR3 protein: CASIREGPVTGELFF; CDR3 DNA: TGTGCCAGCATCCGAGAGGGGCCGGTCACCGGGGAGCTGTTTTTT
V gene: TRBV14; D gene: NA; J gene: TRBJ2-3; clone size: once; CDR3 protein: CASSHTASITQYF; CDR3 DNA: TGTGCCAGCAGCCATACGGCATCCATTACGCAGTATTTT